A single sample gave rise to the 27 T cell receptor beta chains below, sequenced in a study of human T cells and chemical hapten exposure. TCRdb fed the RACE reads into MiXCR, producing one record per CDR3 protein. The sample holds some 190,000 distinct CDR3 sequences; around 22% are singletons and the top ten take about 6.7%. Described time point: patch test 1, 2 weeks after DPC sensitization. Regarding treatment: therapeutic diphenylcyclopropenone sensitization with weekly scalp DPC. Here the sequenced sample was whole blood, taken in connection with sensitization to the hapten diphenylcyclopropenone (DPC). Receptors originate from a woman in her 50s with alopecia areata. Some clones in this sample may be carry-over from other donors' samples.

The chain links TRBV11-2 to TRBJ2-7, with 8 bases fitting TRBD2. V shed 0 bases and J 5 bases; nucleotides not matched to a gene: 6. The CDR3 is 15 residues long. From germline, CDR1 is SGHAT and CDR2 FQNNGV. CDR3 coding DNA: TGTGCCAGCAGCTTAGATCGGGGGGGCTGGCACGAGCAGTACTTC. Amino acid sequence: CASSLDRGGWHEQYF.

Here the CDR3 reads CASSLSGGFGYTF. CDR3 in DNA: TGTGCCAGCAGCCTATCAGGGGGCTTTGGCTACACCTTC. This chain connects TRBV6-5 to TRBJ1-2; 8 positions agree with TRBD1. Germline assignment: CDR1 MNHEY and CDR2 SVGAGI. Germline trimming cut 6 bases from V and 7 bases from J; bases unmatched to any gene: 7. The CDR3 covers 13 residues.

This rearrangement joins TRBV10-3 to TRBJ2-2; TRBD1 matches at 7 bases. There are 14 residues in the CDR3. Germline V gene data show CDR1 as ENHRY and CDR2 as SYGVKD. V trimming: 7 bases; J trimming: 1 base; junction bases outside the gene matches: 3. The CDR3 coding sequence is TGTGCCATCACCCGGACAGGGAACACCGGGGAGCTGTTTTTT. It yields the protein CAITRTGNTGELFF.

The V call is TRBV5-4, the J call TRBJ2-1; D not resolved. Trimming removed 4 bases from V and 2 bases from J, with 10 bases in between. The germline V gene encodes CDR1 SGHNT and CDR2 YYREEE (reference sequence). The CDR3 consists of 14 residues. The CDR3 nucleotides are TGTGCCAGCAGCCGGTGGGATGCCTACAATGAGCAGTTCTTC. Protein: CASSRWDAYNEQFF.

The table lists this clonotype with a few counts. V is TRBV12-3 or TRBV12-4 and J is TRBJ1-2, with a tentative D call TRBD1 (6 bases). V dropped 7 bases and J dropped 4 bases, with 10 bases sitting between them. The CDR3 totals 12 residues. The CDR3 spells CASTTDSYGYTF. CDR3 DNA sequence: TGTGCCAGCACCACGGACAGCTATGGCTACACCTTC.

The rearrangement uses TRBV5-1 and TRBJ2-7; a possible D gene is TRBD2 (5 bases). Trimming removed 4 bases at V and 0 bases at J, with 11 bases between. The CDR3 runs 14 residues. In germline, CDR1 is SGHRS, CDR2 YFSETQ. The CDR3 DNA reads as TGCGCCAGCAGCGTAACGGGAAGCTCCTACGAGCAGTACTTC. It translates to CASSVTGSSYEQYF.

The DNA for the CDR3 is TGCGCCAGCAGCACAGACGGAGATACGCAGTATTTT. It encodes CASSTDGDTQYF. This sequence joins TRBV5-1 and TRBJ2-3; D is unclear. Germline CDR1 is SGHRS and CDR2 is YFSETQ. The V end lost 4 bases, the J end lost 5 bases, and 8 bases lay between the germline ends. The CDR3 has 12 residues.

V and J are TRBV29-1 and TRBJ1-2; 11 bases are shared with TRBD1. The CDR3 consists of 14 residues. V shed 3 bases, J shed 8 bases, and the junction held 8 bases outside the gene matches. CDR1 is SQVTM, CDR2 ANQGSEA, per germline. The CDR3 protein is CSVERRTGGGGYTF. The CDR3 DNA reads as TGCAGCGTTGAGAGGAGGACAGGGGGCGGGGGCTACACCTTC.

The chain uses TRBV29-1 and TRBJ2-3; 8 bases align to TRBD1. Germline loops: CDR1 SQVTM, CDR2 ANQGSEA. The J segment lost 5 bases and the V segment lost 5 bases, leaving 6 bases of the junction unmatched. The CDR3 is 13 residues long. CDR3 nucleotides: TGCAGCGTTAAGACAGGGGCTATAGATACGCAGTATTTT. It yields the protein CSVKTGAIDTQYF.

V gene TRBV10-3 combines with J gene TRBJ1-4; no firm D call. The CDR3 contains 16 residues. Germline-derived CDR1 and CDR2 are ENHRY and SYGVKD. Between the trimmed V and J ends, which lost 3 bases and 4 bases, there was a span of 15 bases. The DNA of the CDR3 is TGTGCCATCAGTGACCGTGGTGGAAGCCATAATGAAAAACTGTTTTTT. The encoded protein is CAISDRGGSHNEKLFF.

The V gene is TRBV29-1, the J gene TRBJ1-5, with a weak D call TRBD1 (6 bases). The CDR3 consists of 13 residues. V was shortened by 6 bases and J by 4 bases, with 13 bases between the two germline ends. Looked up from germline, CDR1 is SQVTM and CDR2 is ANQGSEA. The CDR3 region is CSVGGTQNQPQHF. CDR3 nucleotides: TGCAGCGTGGGGGGGACACAGAATCAGCCCCAGCATTTT. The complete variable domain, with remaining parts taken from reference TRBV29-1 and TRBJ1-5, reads SAVISQKPSRDICQRGTSLTIQCQVDSQVTMMFWYRQQPGQSLTLIATANQGSEATYESGFVIDKFPISRPNLTFSTLTVSNMSPEDSSIYLCSVGGTQNQPQHFGDGTRLSIL.

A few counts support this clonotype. The CDR3 is CASSLGRVPEKLFF. The CDR3 DNA is TGTGCCAGCAGTTTGGGGAGGGTACCCGAAAAACTGTTTTTT. The genes are TRBV28 and TRBJ1-4, with unresolved D. Germline V gives CDR1 MDHEN, CDR2 SYDVKM. V gave up 3 bases and J gave up 8 bases, with 13 bases separating them. The CDR3 is 14 amino acids. Full variable domain (remainder filled in from reference TRBV28 and TRBJ1-4): DVKVTQSSRYLVKRTGEKVFLECVQDMDHENMFWYRQDPGLGLRLIYFSYDVKMKEKGDIPEGYSVSREKKERFSLILESASTNQTSMYLCASSLGRVPEKLFFGSGTQLSVL.

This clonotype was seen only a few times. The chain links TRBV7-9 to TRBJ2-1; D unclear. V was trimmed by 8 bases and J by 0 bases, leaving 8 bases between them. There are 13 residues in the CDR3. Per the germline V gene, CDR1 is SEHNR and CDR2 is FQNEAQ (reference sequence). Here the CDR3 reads CASGPSSYNEQFF. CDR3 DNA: TGTGCCAGCGGACCCAGCTCCTACAATGAGCAGTTCTTC. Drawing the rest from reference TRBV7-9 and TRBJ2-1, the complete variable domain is DTGVSQNPRHKITKRGQNVTFRCDPISEHNRLYWYRQTLGQGPEFLTYFQNEAQLEKSRLLSDRFSAERPKGSFSTLEIQRTEQGDSAMYLCASGPSSYNEQFFGPGTRLTVL.

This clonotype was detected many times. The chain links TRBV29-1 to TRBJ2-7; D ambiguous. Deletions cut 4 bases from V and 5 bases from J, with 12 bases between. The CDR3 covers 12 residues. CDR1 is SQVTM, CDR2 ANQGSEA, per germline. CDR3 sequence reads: CSVARSQNEQYF. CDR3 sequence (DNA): TGCAGCGTTGCGAGGTCCCAAAACGAGCAGTACTTC.

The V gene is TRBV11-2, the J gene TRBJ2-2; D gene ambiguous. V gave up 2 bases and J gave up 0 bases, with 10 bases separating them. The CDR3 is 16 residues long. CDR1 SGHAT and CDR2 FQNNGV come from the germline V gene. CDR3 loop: CASSLRSAPNTGELFF. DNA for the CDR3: TGTGCCAGCAGCTTACGTTCAGCGCCGAACACCGGGGAGCTGTTTTTT.

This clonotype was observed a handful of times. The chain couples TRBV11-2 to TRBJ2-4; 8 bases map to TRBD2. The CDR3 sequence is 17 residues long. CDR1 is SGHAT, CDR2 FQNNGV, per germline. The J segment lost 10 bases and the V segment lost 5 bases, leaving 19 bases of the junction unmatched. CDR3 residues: CASSPRGGAGGRWIQYF. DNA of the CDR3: TGTGCCAGCAGCCCCAGGGGCGGCGCGGGAGGAAGGTGGATTCAGTACTTC.

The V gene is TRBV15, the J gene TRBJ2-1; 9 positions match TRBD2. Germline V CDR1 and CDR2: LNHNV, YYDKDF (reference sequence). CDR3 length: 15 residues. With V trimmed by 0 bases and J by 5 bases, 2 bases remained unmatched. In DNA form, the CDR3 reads TGTGCCACCAGCAGAGAGCCTAGCGGGGACAATGAGCAGTTCTTC. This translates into CATSREPSGDNEQFF.

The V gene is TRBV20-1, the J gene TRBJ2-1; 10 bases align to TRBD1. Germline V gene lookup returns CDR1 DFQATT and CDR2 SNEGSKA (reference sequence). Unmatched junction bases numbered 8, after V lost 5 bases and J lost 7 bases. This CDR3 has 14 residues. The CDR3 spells CSAQTGGGSNEQFF. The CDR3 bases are TGCAGTGCTCAGACAGGGGGCGGGAGTAATGAGCAGTTCTTC.

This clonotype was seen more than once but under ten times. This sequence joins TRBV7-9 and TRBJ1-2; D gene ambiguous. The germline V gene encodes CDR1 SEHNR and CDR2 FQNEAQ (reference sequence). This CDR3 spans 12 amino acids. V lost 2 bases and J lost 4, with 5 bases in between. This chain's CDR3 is CASSLMVYGYTF. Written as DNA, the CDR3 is TGTGCCAGCAGCTTAATGGTCTATGGCTACACCTTC.

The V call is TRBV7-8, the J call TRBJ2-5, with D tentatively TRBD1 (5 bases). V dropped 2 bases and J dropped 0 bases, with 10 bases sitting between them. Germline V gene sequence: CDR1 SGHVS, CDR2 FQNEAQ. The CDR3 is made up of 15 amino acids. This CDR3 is CASSLSPGNQETQYF. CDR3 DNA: TGTGCCAGCAGCTTAAGTCCAGGGAACCAAGAGACCCAGTACTTC.

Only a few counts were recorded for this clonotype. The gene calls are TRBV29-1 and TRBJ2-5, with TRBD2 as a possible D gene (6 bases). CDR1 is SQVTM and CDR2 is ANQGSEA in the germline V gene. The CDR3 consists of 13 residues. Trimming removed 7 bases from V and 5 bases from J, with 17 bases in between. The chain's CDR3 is CSARAGTGETQYF. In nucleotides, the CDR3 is TGCAGCGCCCGCGCAGGGACTGGCGAGACCCAGTACTTC.

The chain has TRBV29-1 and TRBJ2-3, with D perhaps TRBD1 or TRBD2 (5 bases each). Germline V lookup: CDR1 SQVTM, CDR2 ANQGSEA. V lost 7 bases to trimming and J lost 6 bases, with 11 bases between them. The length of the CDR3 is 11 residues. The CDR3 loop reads CSGGSTDTQYF. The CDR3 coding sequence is TGCAGCGGGGGGTCTACGGATACGCAGTATTTT.

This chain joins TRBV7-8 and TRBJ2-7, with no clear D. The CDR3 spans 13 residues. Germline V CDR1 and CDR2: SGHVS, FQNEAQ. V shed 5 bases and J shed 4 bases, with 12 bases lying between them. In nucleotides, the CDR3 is TGTGCCAGCAGCGCCGGACCCGGATACGAGCAGTACTTC. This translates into CASSAGPGYEQYF.

The CDR3 sequence: CASSLDNTGELFF. The CDR3 DNA reads TGTGCCAGCAGTTTAGATAACACCGGGGAGCTGTTTTTT. The chain employs TRBV12-3 or TRBV12-4 and TRBJ2-2, with D hard to call. CDR3 length: 13 amino acids. The germline V and J ends were trimmed by 1 base and 2 bases, with 2 bases remaining between them.

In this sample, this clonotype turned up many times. The CDR3 region has the DNA TGTGCCAGCAGCTCTCAGGAACCCTACAATGAGCAGTTCTTC. This sequence encodes CASSSQEPYNEQFF. This chain links TRBV9 with TRBJ2-1, with D unclear. Germline V lookup: CDR1 SGDLS, CDR2 YYNGEE. The CDR3 is 14 amino acids. V was cut by 4 bases and J by 2 bases, with 10 bases left in between.

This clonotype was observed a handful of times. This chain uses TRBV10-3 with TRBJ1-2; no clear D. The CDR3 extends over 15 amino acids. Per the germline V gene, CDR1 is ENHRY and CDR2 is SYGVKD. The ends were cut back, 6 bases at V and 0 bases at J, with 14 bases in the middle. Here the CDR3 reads CAIRRPIEANYGYTF. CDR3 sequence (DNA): TGTGCCATCAGACGACCGATTGAAGCTAACTATGGCTACACCTTC.

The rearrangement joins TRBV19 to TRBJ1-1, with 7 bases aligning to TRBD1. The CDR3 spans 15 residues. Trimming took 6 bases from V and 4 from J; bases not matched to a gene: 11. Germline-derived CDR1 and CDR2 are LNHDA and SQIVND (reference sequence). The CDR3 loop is CASRYRQGGSTEAFF. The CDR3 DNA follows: TGTGCCAGTAGATACCGACAGGGCGGAAGCACTGAAGCTTTCTTT.